This T cell receptor beta chain was obtained from a study of T-cell reconstitution after alpha-beta-depleted transplantation in children. As regards this clonotype: The conserved closing phenylalanine or tryptophan is absent in this CDR3, likely reflecting a read error.

Unique molecular identifiers tagged the TCRbeta library. TCRdb ran MiXCR on the PCR reads and lists one entry per CDR3 protein. The table lists roughly 190,000 distinct CDR3 sequences, 13% to 15% of them singletons, with about 13% in the top ten. Germline-derived CDR1 and CDR2 are SGHRS and YFSETQ. The CDR3 consists of 18 residues. V dropped 0 bases and J dropped 2 bases, with 19 bases sitting between them. The TCR sequence derives from a human donor who donated a stem cell graft to a child with acute lymphoblastic leukemia. Material: PBMCs from the stem cell graft donor, obtained from the stem cell graft. The gene calls are TRBV5-1 and TRBJ2-3, with D unresolved. The CDR3 spells CASSLVGEARLYTDTQYS. The DNA of the CDR3 is TGCGCCAGCAGCTTGGTGGGTGAGGCACGATTGTACACAGATACGCAGTATTCT.